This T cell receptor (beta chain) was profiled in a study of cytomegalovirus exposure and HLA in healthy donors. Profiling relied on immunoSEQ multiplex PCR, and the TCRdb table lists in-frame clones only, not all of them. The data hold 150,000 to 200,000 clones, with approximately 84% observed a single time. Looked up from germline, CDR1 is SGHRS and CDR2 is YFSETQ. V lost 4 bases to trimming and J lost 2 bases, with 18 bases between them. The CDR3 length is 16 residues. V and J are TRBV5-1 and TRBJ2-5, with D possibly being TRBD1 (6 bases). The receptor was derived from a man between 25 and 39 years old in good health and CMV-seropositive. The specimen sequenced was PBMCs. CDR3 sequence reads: CASSPEIQGSQETQYF. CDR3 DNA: TGCGCCAGCAGCCCGGAGATACAGGGATCTCAAGAGACCCAGTACTTC.